These 22 T cell receptor beta chains were all obtained from the same sample, sequenced in a study of blood T cells in healthy people across ages. Through a sample-barcoded 5' primer and a J-beta primer mix, a second PCR was run for about 6 to 12 cycles. TCRdb re-called the 5' RACE reads with MiXCR, one entry per CDR3 protein. The table includes 540,000 or so distinct CDR3 sequences, roughly 43% detected once. Sequenced sample: blood. The receptors derive from an elderly man in good health.

This clonotype was seen only a few times. This chain uses TRBV27 with TRBJ2-7, with D tentatively TRBD2 (6 bases). V gave up 5 bases and J gave up 2 bases, with 16 bases separating them. The CDR3 contains 15 residues. The germline gives CDR1 MNHEY, CDR2 SMNVEV (reference sequence). CDR3 in amino acids: CASSPPEAGTYEQYF. CDR3 coding DNA: TGTGCCAGCAGTCCCCCTGAGGCGGGGACCTACGAGCAGTACTTC.

A few counts support this clonotype. This chain connects TRBV20-1 to TRBJ2-5; 10 bases agree with TRBD2. The J call may be faulty, since TRBJ2-7 better matches the DNA end. The CDR3 length is 16 residues. CDR1 and CDR2 (germline): DFQATT, SNEGSKA (reference sequence). DNA for the CDR3: TGCAGTGCTAGAGGGCCTAGCGGGAGAACCGGTTACGAGCAGTACTTC. Amino acids: CSARGPSGRTGYEQYF.

J is TRBJ2-7 and V is TRBV7-2; TRBD1 matches at 9 bases. Per germline, CDR1 SGHTA and CDR2 FQGNSA. Unmatched junction bases numbered 10, after V lost 3 bases and J lost 7 bases. The CDR3 runs to 15 residues. CDR3 in amino acids: CASSFPGQGPKEQYF. The DNA of the CDR3 is TGTGCCAGCAGCTTCCCGGGACAGGGCCCTAAGGAGCAGTACTTC.

About this clonotype itself: The junction shows a germline mismatch at one end, possibly a read error. J is TRBJ2-3 and V is TRBV4-3; 7 bases are shared with TRBD1. The CDR3 is 16 amino acids. In germline, CDR1 is LGHNA, CDR2 YSLEER. The CDR3 coding sequence is TGCGCCAGCAGCCAACAGGACAGGTCTAGCACAGATGCGCAGTATTTT. Its translation is CASSQQDRSSTDAQYF.

This chain links TRBV7-9 with TRBJ2-3; 12 nucleotides match TRBD2. Trimming removed 2 bases from V and 2 bases from J; junction bases left unmatched: 2. Germline CDR1 SEHNR, CDR2 FQNEAQ (reference sequence). The CDR3 covers 16 residues. The CDR3 spells CASSLRLAGVTDTQYF. The CDR3 bases are TGTGCCAGCAGCTTAAGACTAGCGGGAGTCACAGATACGCAGTATTTT.

This clonotype has only a few counts. The CDR3 nucleotides read TGTGCCAGCAGCCGAATACTAGCGGGAGCCGAGCAGTACTTC. The encoded protein is CASSRILAGAEQYF. The V call is TRBV7-2, the J call TRBJ2-7; 11 bases align to TRBD2. Germline V lookup: CDR1 SGHTA, CDR2 FQGNSA. Losses at the gene ends were 5 bases for V and 6 bases for J; bases not matched to a gene: 6. This CDR3 contains 14 residues.

The table lists this clonotype with a few counts. This chain connects TRBV20-1 to TRBJ2-5, with 11 bases that match TRBD1. V was pared by 6 bases and J by 5 bases, with 8 bases of the junction left unmatched. The CDR3 consists of 14 residues. Germline CDR1 is DFQATT and CDR2 is SNEGSKA (reference sequence). CDR3 sequence (DNA): TGCAGTGCCTCAGCCGGGACAGGGGGGGAGACCCAGTACTTC. Its translation: CSASAGTGGETQYF.

The rearrangement links TRBV6-6 to TRBJ2-5; 7 nucleotides line up with TRBD1. The end of the DNA fits TRBJ2-7 better, so the J call may be wrong. The CDR3 is 12 amino acids. Germline CDR1 MNHNY, CDR2 SVGAGI (reference sequence). The CDR3 DNA sequence: TGTGCCAGCAGCGACAGGGTACGCGAGCAGTACTTC. It is translated as CASSDRVREQYF.

The chain couples TRBV6-4 to TRBJ2-5, with 7 bases matching TRBD1. Germline V gene lookup returns CDR1 MRHNA and CDR2 SNTAGT. The CDR3 consists of 14 residues. Trimming took 8 bases from V and 11 from J; bases not matched to a gene: 17. CDR3: CASRRDSSYNEQYF. CDR3 DNA: TGTGCCAGCCGACGGGACAGTTCTTACAATGAGCAGTACTTC.

The chain recombines TRBV7-2 with TRBJ1-5, with D perhaps TRBD1 (5 bases). V lost 1 base and J 5 bases, leaving 9 bases between the germline ends. The CDR3 is 14 amino acids. Germline V gene lookup returns CDR1 SGHTA and CDR2 FQGNSA. The CDR3 region is CASSLGIRDQPQHF. The CDR3 nucleotides are TGTGCCAGCAGCTTAGGAATCAGGGATCAGCCCCAGCATTTT. The whole variable domain, filled in from reference TRBV7-2 and TRBJ1-5, reads GAGVSQSPSNKVTEKGKDVELRCDPISGHTALYWYRQSLGQGLEFLIYFQGNSAPDKSGLPSDRFSAERTGGSVSTLTIQRTQQEDSAVYLCASSLGIRDQPQHFGDGTRLSIL.

This chain joins TRBV7-2 and TRBJ1-3; D is undetermined. The germline V and J ends were trimmed by 2 bases and 0 bases, with 11 bases remaining between them. This CDR3 spans 16 amino acids. CDR1 is SGHTA, CDR2 FQGNSA, per germline. CDR3 DNA sequence: TGTGCCAGCAGCTTAACCGTAATAAGCTCTGGAAACACCATATATTTT. Amino acid sequence: CASSLTVISSGNTIYF.

In this sample, this clonotype turned up a few times. The chain carries TRBV20-1 and TRBJ2-7; 8 bases map to TRBD1. The germline V gene has CDR1 DFQATT and CDR2 SNEGSKA (reference sequence). CDR3 length: 15 amino acids. J was trimmed by 3 bases and V by 1 base; bases with no gene match: 8. The CDR3 spells CSARARGTGLYEQYF. DNA for the CDR3: TGCAGTGCTAGAGCACGCGGGACAGGCCTCTACGAGCAGTACTTC.

This clonotype has just a few counts. V gene TRBV11-3 combines with J gene TRBJ2-1; no firm D call. The V and J ends lost 5 bases and 7 bases respectively, with 9 bases between them. The CDR3 is 12 residues long. Germline V gives CDR1 SGHNT, CDR2 YENEEA. Here the CDR3 reads CASSMGLNEQFF. CDR3 in DNA: TGTGCCAGCAGCATGGGCCTGAATGAGCAGTTCTTC.

DNA for the CDR3: TGCAGCGTTGAAGATCGGGGCGGGAGGGCCACTGGAAATGAGCAGTACTTC. Translating gives CSVEDRGGRATGNEQYF. The V gene is TRBV29-1, the J gene TRBJ2-5; 9 positions match TRBD2. Trimming removed 0 bases from V and 11 bases from J; junction bases left unmatched: 19. The CDR3 contains 17 residues. From germline, CDR1 is SQVTM and CDR2 ANQGSEA. Filled out from reference TRBV29-1 and TRBJ2-5, the complete variable domain reads SAVISQKPSRDICQRGTSLTIQCQVDSQVTMMFWYRQQPGQSLTLIATANQGSEATYESGFVIDKFPISRPNLTFSTLTVSNMSPEDSSIYLCSVEDRGGRATGNEQYFGPGTRLLVL.

Many counts were recorded for this clonotype. The J gene is TRBJ2-1, the V gene TRBV6-5; a possible D gene is TRBD1 (5 bases). Deletions cut 4 bases from V and 2 bases from J, with 12 bases between. Germline CDR1 is MNHEY and CDR2 is SVGAGI. This CDR3 spans 15 amino acids. CDR3 DNA: TGTGCCAGCAGTTCCTGGCAGGACACCTACAATGAGCAGTTCTTC. This sequence encodes CASSSWQDTYNEQFF.

The sample holds many counts of this clonotype. The genes are TRBV6-5 and TRBJ2-5, with D perhaps TRBD1 (5 bases). The CDR3 totals 15 residues. Per germline, CDR1 MNHEY and CDR2 SVGAGI. V gave up 6 bases and J gave up 0 bases, with 14 bases separating them. The CDR3 reads CASRDHRQYQETQYF. The CDR3 nucleotides read TGTGCCAGCAGGGACCACAGGCAGTACCAAGAGACCCAGTACTTC.

This chain connects TRBV4-2 to TRBJ2-5, with no clear D. The V end lost 8 bases, the J end lost 5 bases, and 9 bases lay between the germline ends. This CDR3 is built from 11 residues. Germline loops: CDR1 LGHNA, CDR2 YNFKEQ. CDR3 DNA sequence: TGTGCCAGCGCGTTGGGTGAGACCCAGTACTTC. The encoded protein is CASALGETQYF.

The rearrangement links TRBV28 to TRBJ2-1, with TRBD1 matching 12 bases. From germline, CDR1 is MDHEN and CDR2 SYDVKM. With V trimmed by 2 bases and J by 7 bases, 3 bases remained unmatched. CDR3 length: 15 amino acids. CDR3 DNA: TGTGCCAGCAGTTTACGGGACAGGGGGCGAAATGAGCAGTTCTTC. Translating gives CASSLRDRGRNEQFF.

This clonotype has at least ten counts. The chain recombines TRBV20-1 with TRBJ1-2, with D tentatively TRBD1 (5 bases). V was pared by 3 bases and J by 4 bases, with 12 bases between. The CDR3 is made up of 13 amino acids. Germline V gene sequence: CDR1 DFQATT, CDR2 SNEGSKA (reference sequence). Written as DNA, the CDR3 is TGCAGTGCTAGGGACATTGCAGGCTATGGCTACACCTTC. Residues: CSARDIAGYGYTF.

Notes on this clonotype: This may be a read error, as it is one base from a much larger clone. The J gene is TRBJ2-7, the V gene TRBV11-2; D ambiguous. V was cut by 4 bases and J by 1 base, with 8 bases left in between. Germline CDR1 reads SGHAT; CDR2 reads FQNNGV. There are 13 residues in the CDR3. The CDR3 nucleotides are TGTGCCAGCAGCTCAGACCGATCCTACGAGCAGTACTTC. This codes for CASSSDRSYEQYF.

The V and J genes are TRBV5-1 and TRBJ2-5; 10 bases are shared with TRBD2. Germline loops: CDR1 SGHRS, CDR2 YFSETQ. The CDR3 totals 15 residues. After removal of 6 bases from V and 4 bases from J, the junction contained 9 bases not matched to a gene. The CDR3 sequence is CASILAGEVGETQYF. The CDR3 coding sequence is TGCGCCAGCATTCTAGCGGGAGAGGTAGGAGAGACCCAGTACTTC.

Concerning this clonotype itself: The junction departs from the called germline gene at one end, perhaps through a read error. The V call is TRBV7-2, the J call TRBJ1-1, with D perhaps matching TRBD1 (5 bases). The CDR3 runs 14 residues. The V gene's germline CDR1 is SGHTA and CDR2 FQGNSA. In DNA form, the CDR3 reads TGCGCCAGTAAAACCGGGGGGATGAACACTGAAGCTTTCTTT. This encodes CASKTGGMNTEAFF. Together with reference TRBV7-2 and TRBJ1-1, the CDR3 gives the full variable domain: GAGVSQSPSNKVTEKGKDVELRCDPISGHTALYWYRQSLGQGLEFLIYFQGNSAPDKSGLPSDRFSAERTGGSVSTLTIQRTQQEDSAVYLCASKTGGMNTEAFFGQGTRLTVV.